This T cell receptor (beta chain) was sequenced in a study of glioma-infiltrating T cells after dendritic cell vaccination. Notes on the study in general: No direct clonality-survival link was found; a diverse polyclonal response may matter.

Time point given: after dendritic cell vaccination, including at tumor progression/relapse. Isocitrate dehydrogenase mutation was absent in all glioblastoma patients. Remarks on this clone: Antigen unknown.

Input was approximately 2.1 ug genomic DNA, or all available if less. The PCR used 60 V beta and 13 J beta primers. Sequencing used immunoSEQ multiplex PCR; TCRdb keeps in-frame clones, though not all of them. The profile shows some 99,000 clones, around 80% of them singletons. Looked up from germline, CDR1 is SGHRS and CDR2 is YFSETQ. CDR3 length equals 14 residues. J gave up 3 bases and V 2 bases, and 4 bases lay outside the gene matches. V gene TRBV5-1 combines with J gene TRBJ1-1, with TRBD1 matching over 7 bases. The receptor was derived from a human donor with glioblastoma. Sequencing was performed on blood, taken after dendritic cell vaccination. CDR3 bases: TGCGCCAGCAGCTTTACAGGGGTCTACACTGAAGCTTTCTTT. Translation gives CASSFTGVYTEAFF. Together with reference TRBV5-1 and TRBJ1-1, the CDR3 gives the full variable domain: KAGVTQTPRYLIKTRGQQVTLSCSPISGHRSVSWYQQTPGQGLQFLFEYFSETQRNKGNFPGRFSGRQFSNSRSEMNVSTLELGDSALYLCASSFTGVYTEAFFGQGTRLTVV.